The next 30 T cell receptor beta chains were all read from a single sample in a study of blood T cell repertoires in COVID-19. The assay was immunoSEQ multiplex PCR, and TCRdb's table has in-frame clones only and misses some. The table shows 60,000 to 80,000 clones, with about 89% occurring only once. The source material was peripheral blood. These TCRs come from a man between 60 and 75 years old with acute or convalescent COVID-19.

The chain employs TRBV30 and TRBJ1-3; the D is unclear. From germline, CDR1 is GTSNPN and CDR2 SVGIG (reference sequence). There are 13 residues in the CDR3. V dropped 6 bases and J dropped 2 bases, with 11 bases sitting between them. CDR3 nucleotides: TGTGCCTGTAATAGGGAGACTGGAAACACCATATATTTT. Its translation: CACNRETGNTIYF.

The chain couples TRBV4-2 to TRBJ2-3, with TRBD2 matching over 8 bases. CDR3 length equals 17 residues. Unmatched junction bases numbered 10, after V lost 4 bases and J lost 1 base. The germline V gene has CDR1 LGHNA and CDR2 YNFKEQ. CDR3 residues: CASSPQPRTSRTDTQYF. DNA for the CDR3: TGTGCCAGCAGCCCCCAACCTCGGACTAGCCGCACAGATACGCAGTATTTT.

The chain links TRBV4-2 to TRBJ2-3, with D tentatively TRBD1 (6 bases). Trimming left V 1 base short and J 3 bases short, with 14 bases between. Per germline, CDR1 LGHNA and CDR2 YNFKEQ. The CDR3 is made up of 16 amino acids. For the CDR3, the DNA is TGTGCCAGCAGCCAAGTGGCCCTGCAGGGGACAGATACGCAGTATTTT. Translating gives CASSQVALQGTDTQYF.

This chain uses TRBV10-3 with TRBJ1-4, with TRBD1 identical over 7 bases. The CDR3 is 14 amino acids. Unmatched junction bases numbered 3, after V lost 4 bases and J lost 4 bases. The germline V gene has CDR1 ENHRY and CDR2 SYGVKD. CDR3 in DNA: TGTGCCATCAGTGGACAGGGCCTTAATGAAAAACTGTTTTTT. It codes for CAISGQGLNEKLFF.

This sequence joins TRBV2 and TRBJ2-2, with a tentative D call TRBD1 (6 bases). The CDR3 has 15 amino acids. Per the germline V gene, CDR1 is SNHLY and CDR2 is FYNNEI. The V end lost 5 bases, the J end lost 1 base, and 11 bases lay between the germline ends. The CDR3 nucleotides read TGTGCCAGCAGTCCACCGGGACAGAACACCGGGGAGCTGTTTTTT. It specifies CASSPPGQNTGELFF.

The CDR3, as DNA: TGTGCCAGCAGCTTAAGGGGGCAGGAGATTCTTTATGGCTACACCTTC. Encoded protein: CASSLRGQEILYGYTF. The chain links TRBV7-7 to TRBJ1-2; 7 bases are a match to TRBD1. V shed 2 bases and J 5 bases; nucleotides not matched to a gene: 11. Germline V gene lookup returns CDR1 SSHAT and CDR2 FNYEAQ (reference sequence). CDR3 length: 16 residues.

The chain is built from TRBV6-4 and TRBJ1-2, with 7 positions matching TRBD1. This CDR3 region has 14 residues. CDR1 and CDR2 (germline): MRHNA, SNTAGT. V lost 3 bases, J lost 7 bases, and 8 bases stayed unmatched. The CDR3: CASSEIGGAGGYTF. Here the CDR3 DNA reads TGTGCCAGCAGTGAAATAGGGGGCGCCGGTGGCTACACCTTC.

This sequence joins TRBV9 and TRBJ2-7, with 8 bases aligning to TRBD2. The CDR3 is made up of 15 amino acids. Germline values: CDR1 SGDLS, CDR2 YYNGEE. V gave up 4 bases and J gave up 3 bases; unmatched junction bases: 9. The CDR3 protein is CASSPQGREVYEQYF. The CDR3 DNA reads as TGTGCCAGCAGCCCCCAGGGGCGGGAGGTCTACGAGCAGTACTTC.

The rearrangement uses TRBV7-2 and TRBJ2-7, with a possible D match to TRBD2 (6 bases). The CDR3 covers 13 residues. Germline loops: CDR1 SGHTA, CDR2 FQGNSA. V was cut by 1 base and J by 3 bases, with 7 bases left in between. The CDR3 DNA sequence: TGTGCCAGCAGCTTAGTGGGGGGCTACGAGCAGTACTTC. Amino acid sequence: CASSLVGGYEQYF. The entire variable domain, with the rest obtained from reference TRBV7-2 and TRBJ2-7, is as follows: GAGVSQSPSNKVTEKGKDVELRCDPISGHTALYWYRQSLGQGLEFLIYFQGNSAPDKSGLPSDRFSAERTGGSVSTLTIQRTQQEDSAVYLCASSLVGGYEQYFGPGTRLTVT.

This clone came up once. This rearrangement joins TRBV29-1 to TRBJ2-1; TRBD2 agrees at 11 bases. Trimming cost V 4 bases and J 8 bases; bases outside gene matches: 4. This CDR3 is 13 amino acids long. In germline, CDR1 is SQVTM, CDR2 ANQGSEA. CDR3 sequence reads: CSVVAGGSHEQFF. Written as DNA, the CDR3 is TGCAGCGTTGTAGCGGGAGGGTCCCATGAGCAGTTCTTC.

CDR3 DNA: TGTGCCAGCAGGGGGACAGGGATCCAAGAGACCCAGTACTTC. Amino acids: CASRGTGIQETQYF. The chain employs TRBV6-5 and TRBJ2-5; TRBD1 matches 9 bases. With 6 bases clipped from V and 1 base from J, the junction kept 3 bases outside the gene matches. The CDR3 has 14 residues. Germline loops: CDR1 MNHEY, CDR2 SVGAGI.

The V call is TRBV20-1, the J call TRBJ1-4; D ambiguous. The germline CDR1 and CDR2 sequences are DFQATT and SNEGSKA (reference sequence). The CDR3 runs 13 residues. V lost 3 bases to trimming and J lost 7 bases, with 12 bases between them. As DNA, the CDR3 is TGCAGTGCTAGTAGCGCCACGGGTGAAAAACTGTTTTTT. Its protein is CSASSATGEKLFF.

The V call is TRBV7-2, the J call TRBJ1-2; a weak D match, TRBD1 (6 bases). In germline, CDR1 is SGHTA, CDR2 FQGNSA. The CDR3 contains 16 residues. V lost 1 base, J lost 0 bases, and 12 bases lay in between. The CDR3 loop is CASSLVLGGANYGYTF. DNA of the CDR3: TGTGCCAGCAGCTTAGTCTTAGGGGGGGCTAACTATGGCTACACCTTC.

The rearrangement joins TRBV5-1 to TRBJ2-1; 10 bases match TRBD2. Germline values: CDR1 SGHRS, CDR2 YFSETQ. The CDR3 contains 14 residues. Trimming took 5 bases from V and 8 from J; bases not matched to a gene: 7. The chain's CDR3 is CASSGLAGDYEQFF. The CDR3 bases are TGCGCCAGCAGTGGGCTAGCGGGAGACTATGAGCAGTTCTTC.

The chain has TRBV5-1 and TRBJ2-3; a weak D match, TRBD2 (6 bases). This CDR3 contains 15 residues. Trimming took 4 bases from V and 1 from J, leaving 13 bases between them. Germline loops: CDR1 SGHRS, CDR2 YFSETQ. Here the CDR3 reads CASSIDGGRTDTQYF. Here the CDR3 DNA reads TGCGCCAGCAGCATCGACGGGGGACGCACAGATACGCAGTATTTT.

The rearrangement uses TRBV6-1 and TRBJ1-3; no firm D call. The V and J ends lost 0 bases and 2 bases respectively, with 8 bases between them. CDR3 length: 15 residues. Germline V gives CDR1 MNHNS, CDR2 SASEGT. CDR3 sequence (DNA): TGTGCCAGCAGTGAAGCCTGGCAGGCTGGAAACACCATATATTTT. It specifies CASSEAWQAGNTIYF.

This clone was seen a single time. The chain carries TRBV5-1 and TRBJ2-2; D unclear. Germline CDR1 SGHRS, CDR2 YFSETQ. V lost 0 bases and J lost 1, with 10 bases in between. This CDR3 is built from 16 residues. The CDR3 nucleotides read TGCGCCAGCAGCTTGGAATTAGCTCGGAACACCGGGGAGCTGTTTTTT. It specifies CASSLELARNTGELFF.

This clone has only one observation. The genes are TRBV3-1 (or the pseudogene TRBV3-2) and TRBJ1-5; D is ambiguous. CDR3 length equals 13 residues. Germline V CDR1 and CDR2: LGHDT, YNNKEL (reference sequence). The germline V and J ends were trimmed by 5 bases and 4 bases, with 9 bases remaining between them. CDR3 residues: CASSASRNQPQHF. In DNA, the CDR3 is TGTGCCAGCAGCGCATCCAGGAATCAGCCCCAGCATTTT.

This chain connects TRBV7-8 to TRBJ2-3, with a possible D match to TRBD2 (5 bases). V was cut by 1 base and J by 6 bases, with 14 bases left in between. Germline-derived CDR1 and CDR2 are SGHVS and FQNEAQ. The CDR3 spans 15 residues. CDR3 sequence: CASSLVLVRRDTQYF. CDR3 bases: TGTGCCAGCAGCTTAGTACTTGTGCGGAGGGATACGCAGTATTTT. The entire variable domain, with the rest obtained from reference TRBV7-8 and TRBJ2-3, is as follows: GAGVSQSPRYKVAKRGQDVALRCDPISGHVSLFWYQQALGQGPEFLTYFQNEAQLDKSGLPSDRFFAERPEGSVSTLKIQRTQQEDSAVYLCASSLVLVRRDTQYFGPGTRLTVL.

The CDR3 region is CAWSVQGTKTHYEQYF. In DNA, the CDR3 is TGTGCCTGGAGTGTTCAGGGGACAAAAACCCACTACGAGCAGTACTTC. The chain employs TRBV30 and TRBJ2-7, with D perhaps TRBD1 (6 bases). CDR1 is GTSNPN and CDR2 is SVGIG in the germline V gene (reference sequence). Trimming took off 0 bases at V and 3 bases at J, with 18 bases between the two ends. CDR3 size: 16 residues.

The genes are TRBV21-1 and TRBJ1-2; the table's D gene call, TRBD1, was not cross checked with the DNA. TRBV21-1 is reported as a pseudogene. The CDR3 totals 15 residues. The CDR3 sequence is CAGFTPDRGDYGYTF. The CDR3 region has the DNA TGTGCCGGATTTACCCCGGACAGGGGAGACTATGGCTACACCTTC.

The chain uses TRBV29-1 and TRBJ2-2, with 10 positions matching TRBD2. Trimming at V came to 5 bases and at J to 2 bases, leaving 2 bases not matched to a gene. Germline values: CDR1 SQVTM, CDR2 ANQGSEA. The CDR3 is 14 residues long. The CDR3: CSVLAGVNTGELFF. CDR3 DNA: TGCAGCGTTCTAGCGGGGGTAAACACCGGGGAGCTGTTTTTT.

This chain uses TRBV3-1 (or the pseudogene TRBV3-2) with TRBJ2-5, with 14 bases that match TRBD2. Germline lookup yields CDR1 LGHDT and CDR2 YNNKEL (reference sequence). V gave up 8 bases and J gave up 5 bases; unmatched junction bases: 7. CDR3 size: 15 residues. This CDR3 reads CASALGLAGVETQYF. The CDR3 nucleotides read TGTGCCAGCGCTTTGGGACTAGCGGGGGTGGAGACCCAGTACTTC.

DNA of the CDR3: TGTGCCAGCAGCTTGGTACAGGGGGGAATTCAGTACTTC. Protein sequence: CASSLVQGGIQYF. The genes are TRBV5-4 and TRBJ2-4; TRBD1 matches at 8 bases. This CDR3 contains 13 residues. Germline V gene lookup returns CDR1 SGHNT and CDR2 YYREEE (reference sequence). Trimming at V came to 0 bases and at J to 10 bases, leaving 3 bases not matched to a gene.

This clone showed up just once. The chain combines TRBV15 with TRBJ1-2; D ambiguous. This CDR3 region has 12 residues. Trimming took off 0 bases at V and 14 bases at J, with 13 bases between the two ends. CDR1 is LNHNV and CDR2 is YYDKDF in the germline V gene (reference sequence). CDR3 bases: TGTGCCACCAGCAGAGAGGGCCAGAAGCAGACCTTC. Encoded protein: CATSREGQKQTF.

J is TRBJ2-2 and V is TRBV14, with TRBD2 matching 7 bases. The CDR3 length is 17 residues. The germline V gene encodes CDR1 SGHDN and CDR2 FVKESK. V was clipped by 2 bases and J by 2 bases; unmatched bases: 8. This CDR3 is CASSQTVLAVNTGELFF. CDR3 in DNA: TGTGCCAGCAGCCAAACGGTCCTAGCGGTTAACACCGGGGAGCTGTTTTTT.

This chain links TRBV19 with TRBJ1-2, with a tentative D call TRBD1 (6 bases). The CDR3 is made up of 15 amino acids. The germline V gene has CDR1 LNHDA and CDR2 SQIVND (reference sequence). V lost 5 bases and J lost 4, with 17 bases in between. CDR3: CASSPRDNYPYGYTF. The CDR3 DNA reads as TGTGCCAGTAGTCCCCGGGACAACTACCCCTATGGCTACACCTTC.

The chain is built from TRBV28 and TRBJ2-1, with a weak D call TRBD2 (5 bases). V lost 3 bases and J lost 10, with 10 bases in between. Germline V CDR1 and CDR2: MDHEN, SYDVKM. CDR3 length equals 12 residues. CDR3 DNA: TGTGCCAGCAGTTTGAGGGAAGGCGAGCAGTTCTTC. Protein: CASSLREGEQFF. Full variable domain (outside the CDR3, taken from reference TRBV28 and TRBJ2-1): DVKVTQSSRYLVKRTGEKVFLECVQDMDHENMFWYRQDPGLGLRLIYFSYDVKMKEKGDIPEGYSVSREKKERFSLILESASTNQTSMYLCASSLREGEQFFGPGTRLTVL.

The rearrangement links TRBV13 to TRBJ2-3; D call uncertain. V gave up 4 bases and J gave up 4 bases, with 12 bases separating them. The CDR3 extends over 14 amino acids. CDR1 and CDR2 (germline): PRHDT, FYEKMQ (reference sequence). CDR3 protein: CASSSNMRSDTQYF. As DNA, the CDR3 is TGTGCCAGCAGCTCGAATATGAGGTCAGATACGCAGTATTTT.

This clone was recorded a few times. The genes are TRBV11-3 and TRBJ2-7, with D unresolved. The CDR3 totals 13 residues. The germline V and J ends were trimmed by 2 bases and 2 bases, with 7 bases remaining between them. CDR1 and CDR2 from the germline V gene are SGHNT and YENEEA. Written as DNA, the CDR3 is TGTGCCAGCAGCTTATCAGATACCTACGAGCAGTACTTC. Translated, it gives CASSLSDTYEQYF.